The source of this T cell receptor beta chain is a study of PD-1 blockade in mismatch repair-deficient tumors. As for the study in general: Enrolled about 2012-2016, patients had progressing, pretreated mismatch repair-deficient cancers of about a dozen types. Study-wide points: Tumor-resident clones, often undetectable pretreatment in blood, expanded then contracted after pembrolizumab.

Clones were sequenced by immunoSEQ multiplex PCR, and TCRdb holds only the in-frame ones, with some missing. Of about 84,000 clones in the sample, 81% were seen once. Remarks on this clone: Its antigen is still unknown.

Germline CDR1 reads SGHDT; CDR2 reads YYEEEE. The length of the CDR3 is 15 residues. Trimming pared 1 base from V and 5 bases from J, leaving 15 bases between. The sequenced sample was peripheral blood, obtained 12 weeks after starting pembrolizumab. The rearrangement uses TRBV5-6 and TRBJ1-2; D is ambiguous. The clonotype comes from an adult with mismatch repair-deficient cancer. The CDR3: CASSLKPSQLYGYTF. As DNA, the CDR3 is TGTGCCAGCAGCTTGAAGCCCAGCCAACTATATGGCTACACCTTC.